This TCR beta chain comes out of a study of blood T cell repertoires in COVID-19. About the study: The United States, Italy and Spain supplied acute and convalescent COVID-19 samples. PBMCs, B-cell-depleted T cells, or T cells provided the cDNA or gDNA that made up the material.

The germline V gene encodes CDR1 SGHVS and CDR2 FNYEAQ. After removal of 4 bases from V and 7 bases from J, the junction contained 6 bases not matched to a gene. This CDR3 contains 15 residues. This clone was counted only a few times. In the original workflow: Estimation of nucleated cell counts relied on the amplification of reference gene primers. Using immunoSEQ multiplex PCR, the repertoire was profiled, and TCRdb retains in-frame clones only, with some absent. V, J and clone size were drawn from that table, and D and trimming were deduced from the DNA. The sample includes around 290,000 clones, around 89% of them seen just once.

This TCR was sampled from a man between 35 and 55 years old with acute or convalescent COVID-19. Sequenced input: peripheral blood. The chain uses TRBV7-6 and TRBJ2-1; 11 nucleotides match TRBD1. This chain's CDR3 is CASSSRDRGDNEQFF. The DNA of the CDR3 is TGTGCCAGCAGCTCCCGGGACAGGGGGGATAATGAGCAGTTCTTC.